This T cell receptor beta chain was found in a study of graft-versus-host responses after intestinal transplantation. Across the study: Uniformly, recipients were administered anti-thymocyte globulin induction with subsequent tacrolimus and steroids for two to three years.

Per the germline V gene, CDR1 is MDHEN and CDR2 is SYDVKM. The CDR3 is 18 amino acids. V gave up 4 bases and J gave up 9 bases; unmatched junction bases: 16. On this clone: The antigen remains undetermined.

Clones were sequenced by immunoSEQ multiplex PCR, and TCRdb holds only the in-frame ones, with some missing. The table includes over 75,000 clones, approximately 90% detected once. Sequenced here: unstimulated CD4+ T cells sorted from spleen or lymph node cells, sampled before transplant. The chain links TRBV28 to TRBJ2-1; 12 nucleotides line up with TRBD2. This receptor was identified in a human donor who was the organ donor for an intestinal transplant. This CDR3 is CASSYSGTSGSGPFEQFF. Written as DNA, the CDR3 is TGTGCCAGCAGTTACTCCGGGACTAGCGGGTCGGGGCCGTTTGAGCAGTTCTTC.